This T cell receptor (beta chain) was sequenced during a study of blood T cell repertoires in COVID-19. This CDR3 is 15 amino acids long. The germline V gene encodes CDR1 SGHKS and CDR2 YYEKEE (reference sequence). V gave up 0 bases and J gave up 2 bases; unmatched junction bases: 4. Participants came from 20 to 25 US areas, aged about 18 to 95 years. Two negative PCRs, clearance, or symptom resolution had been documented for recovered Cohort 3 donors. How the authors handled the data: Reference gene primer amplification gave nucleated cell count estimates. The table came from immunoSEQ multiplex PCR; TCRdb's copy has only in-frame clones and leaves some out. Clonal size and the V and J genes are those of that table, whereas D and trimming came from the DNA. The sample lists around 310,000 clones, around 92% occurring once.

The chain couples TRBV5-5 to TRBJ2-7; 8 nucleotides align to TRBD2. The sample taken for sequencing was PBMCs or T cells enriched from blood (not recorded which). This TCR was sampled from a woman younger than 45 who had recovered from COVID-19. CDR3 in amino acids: CASSLVAGGPYEQYF. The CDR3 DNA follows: TGTGCCAGCAGCTTGGTCGCGGGAGGTCCCTACGAGCAGTACTTC.